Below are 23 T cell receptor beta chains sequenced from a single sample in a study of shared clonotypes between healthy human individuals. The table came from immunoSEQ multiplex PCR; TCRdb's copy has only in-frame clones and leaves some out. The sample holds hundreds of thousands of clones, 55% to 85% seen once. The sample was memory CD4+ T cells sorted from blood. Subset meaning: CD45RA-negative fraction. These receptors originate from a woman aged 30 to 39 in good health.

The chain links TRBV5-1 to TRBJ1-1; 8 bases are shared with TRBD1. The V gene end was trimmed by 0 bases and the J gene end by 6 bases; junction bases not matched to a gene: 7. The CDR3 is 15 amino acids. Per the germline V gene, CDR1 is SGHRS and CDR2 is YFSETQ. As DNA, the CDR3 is TGCGCCAGCAGCTTGGCCGCCGACAGGGGCGCTGAAGCTTTCTTT. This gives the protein CASSLAADRGAEAFF. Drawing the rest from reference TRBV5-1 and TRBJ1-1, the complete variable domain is KAGVTQTPRYLIKTRGQQVTLSCSPISGHRSVSWYQQTPGQGLQFLFEYFSETQRNKGNFPGRFSGRQFSNSRSEMNVSTLELGDSALYLCASSLAADRGAEAFFGQGTRLTVV.

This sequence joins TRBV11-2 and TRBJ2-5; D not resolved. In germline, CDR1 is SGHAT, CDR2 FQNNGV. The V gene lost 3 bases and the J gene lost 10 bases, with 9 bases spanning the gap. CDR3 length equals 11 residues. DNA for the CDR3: TGTGCCAGCAGCTTTTCTCGTGACCAGTACTTC. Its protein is CASSFSRDQYF.

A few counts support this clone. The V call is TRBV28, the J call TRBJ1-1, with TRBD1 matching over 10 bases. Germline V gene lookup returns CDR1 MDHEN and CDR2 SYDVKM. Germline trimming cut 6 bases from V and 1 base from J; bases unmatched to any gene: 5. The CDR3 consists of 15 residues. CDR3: CASSPRQGANTEAFF. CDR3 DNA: TGTGCCAGCAGCCCTCGACAGGGGGCGAACACTGAAGCTTTCTTT.

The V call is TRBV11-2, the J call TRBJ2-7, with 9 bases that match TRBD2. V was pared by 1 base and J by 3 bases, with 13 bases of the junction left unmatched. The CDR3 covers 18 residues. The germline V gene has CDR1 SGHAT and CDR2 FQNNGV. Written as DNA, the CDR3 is TGTGCCAGCAGCTTAGGCCCCCCGGTAGCGGGAGTTAGCTACGAGCAGTACTTC. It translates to CASSLGPPVAGVSYEQYF. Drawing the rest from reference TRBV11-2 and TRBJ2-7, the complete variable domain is EAGVAQSPRYKIIEKRQSVAFWCNPISGHATLYWYQQILGQGPKLLIQFQNNGVVDDSQLPKDRFSAERLKGVDSTLKIQPAKLEDSAVYLCASSLGPPVAGVSYEQYFGPGTRLTVT.

CDR3 in DNA: TGTGCCAGCAGTTACCCAGGACTAGCGGCATACAATGAGCAGTTCTTC. It codes for CASSYPGLAAYNEQFF. The chain couples TRBV6-6 to TRBJ2-1, with TRBD2 identical over 10 bases. Germline V CDR1 and CDR2: MNHNY, SVGAGI (reference sequence). The CDR3 covers 16 residues. With V trimmed by 2 bases and J by 4 bases, 5 bases remained unmatched.

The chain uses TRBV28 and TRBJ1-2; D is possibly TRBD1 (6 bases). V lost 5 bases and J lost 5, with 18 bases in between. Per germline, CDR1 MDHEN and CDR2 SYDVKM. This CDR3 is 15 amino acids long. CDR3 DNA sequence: TGTGCCAGCAGTAAGAGGGGGATTGCTCCTTATGGCTACACCTTC. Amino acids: CASSKRGIAPYGYTF.

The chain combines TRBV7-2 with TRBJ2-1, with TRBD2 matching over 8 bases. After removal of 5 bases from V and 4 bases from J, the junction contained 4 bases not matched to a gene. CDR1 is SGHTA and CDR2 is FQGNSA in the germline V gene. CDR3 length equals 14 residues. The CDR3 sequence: CASSLSGIYNEQFF. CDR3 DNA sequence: TGTGCCAGCAGCCTTAGCGGGATATACAATGAGCAGTTCTTC.

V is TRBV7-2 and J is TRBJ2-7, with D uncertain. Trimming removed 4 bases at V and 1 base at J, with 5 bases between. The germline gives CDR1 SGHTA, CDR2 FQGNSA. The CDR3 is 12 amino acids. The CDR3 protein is CASSSRSYEQYF. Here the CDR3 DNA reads TGTGCCAGCAGCTCTCGGTCCTACGAGCAGTACTTC. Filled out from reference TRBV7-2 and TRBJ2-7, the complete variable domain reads GAGVSQSPSNKVTEKGKDVELRCDPISGHTALYWYRQSLGQGLEFLIYFQGNSAPDKSGLPSDRFSAERTGGSVSTLTIQRTQQEDSAVYLCASSSRSYEQYFGPGTRLTVT.

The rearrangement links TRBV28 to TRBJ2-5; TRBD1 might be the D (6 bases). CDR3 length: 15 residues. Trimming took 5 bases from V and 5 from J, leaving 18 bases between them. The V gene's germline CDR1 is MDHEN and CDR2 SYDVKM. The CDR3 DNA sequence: TGTGCCAGCAGTCCGGGAACAGGGTTCTGGGAGACCCAGTACTTC. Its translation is CASSPGTGFWETQYF. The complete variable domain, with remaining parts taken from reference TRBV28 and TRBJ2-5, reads DVKVTQSSRYLVKRTGEKVFLECVQDMDHENMFWYRQDPGLGLRLIYFSYDVKMKEKGDIPEGYSVSREKKERFSLILESASTNQTSMYLCASSPGTGFWETQYFGPGTRLLVL.

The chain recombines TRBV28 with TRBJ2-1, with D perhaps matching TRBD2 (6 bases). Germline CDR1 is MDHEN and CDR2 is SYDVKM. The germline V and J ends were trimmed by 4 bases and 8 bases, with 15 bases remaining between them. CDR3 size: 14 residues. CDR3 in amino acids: CASSWASVPDEQFF. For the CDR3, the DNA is TGTGCCAGCAGTTGGGCTAGCGTACCGGATGAGCAGTTCTTC.

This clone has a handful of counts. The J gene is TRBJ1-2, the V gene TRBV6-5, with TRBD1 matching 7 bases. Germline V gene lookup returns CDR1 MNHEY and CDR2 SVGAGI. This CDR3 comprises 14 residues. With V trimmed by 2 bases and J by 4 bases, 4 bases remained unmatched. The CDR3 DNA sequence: TGTGCCAGCAGTTACGCGGGACAGAGCTATGGCTACACCTTC. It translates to CASSYAGQSYGYTF.

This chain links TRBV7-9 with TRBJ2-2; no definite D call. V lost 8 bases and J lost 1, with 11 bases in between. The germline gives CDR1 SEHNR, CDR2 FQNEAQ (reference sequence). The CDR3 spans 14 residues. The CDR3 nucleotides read TGTGCCAGCCCCCGAGAGGAGAACACCGGGGAGCTGTTTTTT. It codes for CASPREENTGELFF.

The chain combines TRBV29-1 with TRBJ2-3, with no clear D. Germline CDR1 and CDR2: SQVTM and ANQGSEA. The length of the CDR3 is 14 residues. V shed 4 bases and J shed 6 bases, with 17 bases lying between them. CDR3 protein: CSVVSPQRSDTQYF. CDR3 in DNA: TGCAGCGTTGTGTCACCTCAGAGGTCGGATACGCAGTATTTT.

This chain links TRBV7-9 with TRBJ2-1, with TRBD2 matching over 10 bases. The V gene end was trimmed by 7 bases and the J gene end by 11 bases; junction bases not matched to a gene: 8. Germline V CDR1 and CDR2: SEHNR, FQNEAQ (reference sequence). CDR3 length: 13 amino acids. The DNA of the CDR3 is TGTGCCAGCACTGTGGCTAGCGGGAGCCAGCAGTTCTTC. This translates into CASTVASGSQQFF.

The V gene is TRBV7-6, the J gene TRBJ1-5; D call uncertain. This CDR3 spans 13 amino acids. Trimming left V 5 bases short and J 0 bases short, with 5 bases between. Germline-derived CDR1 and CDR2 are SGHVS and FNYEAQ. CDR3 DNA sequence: TGTGCCAGCAGCCTTAATAGCAATCAGCCCCAGCATTTT. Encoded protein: CASSLNSNQPQHF.

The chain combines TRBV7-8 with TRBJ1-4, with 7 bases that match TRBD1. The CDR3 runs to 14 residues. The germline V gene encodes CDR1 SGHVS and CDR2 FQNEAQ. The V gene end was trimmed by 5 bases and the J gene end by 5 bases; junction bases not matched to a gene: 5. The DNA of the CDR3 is TGTGCCAGCAGCCTCCTGGGACAGAATGAAAAACTGTTTTTT. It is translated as CASSLLGQNEKLFF.

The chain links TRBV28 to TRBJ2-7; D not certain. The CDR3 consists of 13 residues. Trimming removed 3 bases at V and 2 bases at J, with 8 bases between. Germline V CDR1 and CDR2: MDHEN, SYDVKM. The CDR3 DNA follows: TGTGCCAGCAGTTTTTCCGGAACCTACGAGCAGTACTTC. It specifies CASSFSGTYEQYF.

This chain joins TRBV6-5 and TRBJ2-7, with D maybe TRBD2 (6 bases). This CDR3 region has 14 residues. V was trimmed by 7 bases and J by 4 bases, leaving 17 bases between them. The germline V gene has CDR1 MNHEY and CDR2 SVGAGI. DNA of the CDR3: TGTGCCAGCACCAATAAGGGAGGCGGTTACGAGCAGTACTTC. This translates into CASTNKGGGYEQYF.

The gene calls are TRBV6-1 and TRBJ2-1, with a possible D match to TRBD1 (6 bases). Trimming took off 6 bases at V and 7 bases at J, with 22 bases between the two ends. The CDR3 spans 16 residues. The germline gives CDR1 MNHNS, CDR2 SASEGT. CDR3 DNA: TGTGCCAGCAGGGAATATGAGCAGGGGCTACGGAATGAGCAGTTCTTC. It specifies CASREYEQGLRNEQFF.

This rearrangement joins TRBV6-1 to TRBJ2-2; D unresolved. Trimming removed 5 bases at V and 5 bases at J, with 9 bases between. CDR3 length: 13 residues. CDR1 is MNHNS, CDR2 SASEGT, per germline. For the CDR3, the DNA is TGTGCCAGCAGTTGGACCCAAACCGGGGAGCTGTTTTTT. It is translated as CASSWTQTGELFF.

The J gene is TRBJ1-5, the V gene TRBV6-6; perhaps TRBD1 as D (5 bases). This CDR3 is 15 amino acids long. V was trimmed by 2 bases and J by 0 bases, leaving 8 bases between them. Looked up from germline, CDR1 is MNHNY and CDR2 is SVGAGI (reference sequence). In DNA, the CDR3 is TGTGCCAGCAGTTACAGGGGTTCTAGCAATCAGCCCCAGCATTTT. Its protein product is CASSYRGSSNQPQHF.

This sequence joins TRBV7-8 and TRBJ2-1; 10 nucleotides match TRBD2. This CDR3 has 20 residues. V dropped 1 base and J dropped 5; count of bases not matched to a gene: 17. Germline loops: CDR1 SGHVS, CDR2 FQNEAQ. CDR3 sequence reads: CASSLEIPLAGVGFDNEQFF. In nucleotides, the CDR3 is TGTGCCAGCAGCTTAGAAATCCCCCTAGCGGGAGTGGGCTTCGACAATGAGCAGTTCTTC.

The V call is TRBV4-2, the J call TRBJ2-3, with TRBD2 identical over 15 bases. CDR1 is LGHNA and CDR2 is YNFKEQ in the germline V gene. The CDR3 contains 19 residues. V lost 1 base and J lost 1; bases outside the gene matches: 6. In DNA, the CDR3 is TGTGCCAGCAGCCAAGTTGGGACTAGCGGGAGGAGGGGCACAGATACGCAGTATTTT. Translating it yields CASSQVGTSGRRGTDTQYF.